This T cell receptor beta chain stems from a study of T-cell reconstitution after alpha-beta-depleted transplantation in children. Findings of the study overall: Reports say that about two months after transplant, the alpha-beta T cells came out of several hundred graft clones that had expanded. It was surviving recipient T cells and thymic progenitors that gave some patients high TCRbeta diversity at day 60.

Unique molecular identifiers tagged the TCRbeta library. In TCRdb, the PCR reads were re-called with MiXCR into one record per CDR3 protein. The table has roughly 160,000 distinct CDR3 sequences, 11% seen once; the top ten hold around 14%. Germline V gives CDR1 SEHNR, CDR2 FQNEAQ (reference sequence). CDR3 length: 12 residues. Trimming removed 6 bases from V and 2 bases from J, with 6 bases in between. This clonotype was found a few times. Its antigen is not known. The specimen comprised PBMCs, sampled before TCRalphabeta/CD19-depleted stem cell transplant. The rearrangement uses TRBV7-9 and TRBJ2-3; D is ambiguous. This clonotype was obtained from a boy between 2 and 10 years old with acute myeloid leukemia, due to receive a stem cell transplant. The CDR3 loop reads CASSSNTDTQYF. For the CDR3, the DNA is TGTGCCAGCAGTTCGAACACAGATACGCAGTATTTT.